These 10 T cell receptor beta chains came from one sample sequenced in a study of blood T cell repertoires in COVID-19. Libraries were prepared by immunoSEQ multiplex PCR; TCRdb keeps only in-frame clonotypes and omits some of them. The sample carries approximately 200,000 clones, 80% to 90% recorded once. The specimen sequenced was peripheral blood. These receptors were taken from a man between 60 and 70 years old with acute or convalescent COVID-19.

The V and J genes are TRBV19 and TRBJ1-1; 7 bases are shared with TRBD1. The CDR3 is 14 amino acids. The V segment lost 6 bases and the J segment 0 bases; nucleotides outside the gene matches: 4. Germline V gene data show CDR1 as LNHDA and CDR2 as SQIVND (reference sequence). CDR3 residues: CASRRGTVNTEAFF. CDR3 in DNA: TGTGCCAGTAGGAGAGGGACAGTGAACACTGAAGCTTTCTTT.

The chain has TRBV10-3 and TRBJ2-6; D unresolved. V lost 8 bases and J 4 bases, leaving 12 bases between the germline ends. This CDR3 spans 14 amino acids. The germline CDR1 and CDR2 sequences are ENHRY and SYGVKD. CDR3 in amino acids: CAIAPTQGANVLTF. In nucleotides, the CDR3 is TGTGCCATCGCACCTACTCAAGGGGCCAACGTCCTGACTTTC.

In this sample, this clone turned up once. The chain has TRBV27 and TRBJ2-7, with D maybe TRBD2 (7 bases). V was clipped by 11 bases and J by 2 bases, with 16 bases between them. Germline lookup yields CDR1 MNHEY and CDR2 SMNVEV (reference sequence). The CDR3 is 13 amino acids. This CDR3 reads CAPGAGAPYEQYF. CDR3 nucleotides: TGTGCCCCCGGGGCGGGGGCCCCCTACGAGCAGTACTTC.

The CDR3 here is CASTDEPYEQYF. The CDR3 nucleotides are TGTGCCAGCACCGATGAGCCCTACGAGCAGTACTTC. The rearrangement links TRBV2 to TRBJ2-7; no firm D call. Germline V gene data show CDR1 as SNHLY and CDR2 as FYNNEI. V lost 7 bases, J lost 2 bases, and 9 bases lay in between. CDR3 length: 12 amino acids.

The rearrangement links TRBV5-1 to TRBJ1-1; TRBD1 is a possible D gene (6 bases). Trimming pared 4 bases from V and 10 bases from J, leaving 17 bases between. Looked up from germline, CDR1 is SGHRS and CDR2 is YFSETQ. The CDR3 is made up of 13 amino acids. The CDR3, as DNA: TGCGCCAGCAGCCAAACACAGGGTTTGTCAGCTTTCTTT. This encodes CASSQTQGLSAFF.

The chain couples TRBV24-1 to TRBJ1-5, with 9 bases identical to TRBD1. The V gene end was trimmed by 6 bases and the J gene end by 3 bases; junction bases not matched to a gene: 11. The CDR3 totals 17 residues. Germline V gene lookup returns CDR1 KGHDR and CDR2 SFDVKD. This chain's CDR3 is CATSLGGQGVSNQPQHF. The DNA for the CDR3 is TGTGCCACCAGTTTGGGGGGACAGGGTGTGTCCAATCAGCCCCAGCATTTT.

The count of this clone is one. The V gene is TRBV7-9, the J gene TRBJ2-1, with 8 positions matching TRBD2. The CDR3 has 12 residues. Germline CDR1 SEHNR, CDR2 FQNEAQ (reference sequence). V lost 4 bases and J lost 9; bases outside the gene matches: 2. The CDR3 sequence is CASSSSGSEQFF. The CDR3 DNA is TGTGCCAGCAGCTCCAGCGGGAGTGAGCAGTTCTTC.

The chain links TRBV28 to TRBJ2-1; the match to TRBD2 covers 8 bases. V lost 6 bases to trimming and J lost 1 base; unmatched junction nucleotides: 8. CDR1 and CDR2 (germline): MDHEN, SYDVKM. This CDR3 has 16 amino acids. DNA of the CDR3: TGTGCCAGCAGATCCTTACTAGCGGATTCCTACAATGAGCAGTTCTTC. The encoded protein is CASRSLLADSYNEQFF.

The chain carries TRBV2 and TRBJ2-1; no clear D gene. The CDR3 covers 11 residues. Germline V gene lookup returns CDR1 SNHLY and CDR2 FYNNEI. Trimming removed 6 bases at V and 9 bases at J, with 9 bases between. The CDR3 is CASRSVLEQFF. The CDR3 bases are TGTGCCAGCAGGAGCGTACTTGAGCAGTTCTTC.

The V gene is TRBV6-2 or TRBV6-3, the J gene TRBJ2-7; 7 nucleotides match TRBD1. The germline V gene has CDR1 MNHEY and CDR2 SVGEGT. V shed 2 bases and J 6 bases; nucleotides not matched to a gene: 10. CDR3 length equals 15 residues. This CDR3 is CASSYLTGVTFEQYF. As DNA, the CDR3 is TGTGCCAGCAGTTACCTTACAGGGGTGACTTTCGAGCAGTACTTC.